This passage covers 29 T cell receptor beta chains from one sample sequenced in a study of T cell responses to AZD1222 COVID-19 vaccine. The method was immunoSEQ multiplex PCR; TCRdb's version includes in-frame clones alone and lacks a portion of them. The sample has 45,000 to 70,000 clones, more than 70% seen once; the top ten hold approximately 15%. The sequences come from peripheral blood, collected 28 days after the second AZD1222 dose. These receptors were taken from an adult who received the AZD1222 COVID-19 vaccine.

The rearrangement links TRBV11-2 to TRBJ2-3; 7 nucleotides match TRBD2. This CDR3 region has 16 residues. The J segment lost 2 bases and the V segment lost 2 bases, leaving 7 bases of the junction unmatched. Germline V gene data show CDR1 as SGHAT and CDR2 as FQNNGV. CDR3 sequence: CASSLTAAGDTDTQYF. CDR3 sequence (DNA): TGTGCCAGCAGCTTAACGGCGGCGGGAGACACAGATACGCAGTATTTT.

The chain links TRBV6-2 or TRBV6-3 to TRBJ1-2; 8 bases line up with TRBD1. This CDR3 region has 14 residues. Germline values: CDR1 MNHEY, CDR2 SVGEGT. Trimming at V came to 4 bases and at J to 4 bases, leaving 5 bases not matched to a gene. The CDR3 region is CASSFGQGSYGYTF. The DNA for the CDR3 is TGTGCCAGCAGTTTCGGACAGGGTAGCTATGGCTACACCTTC.

The table lists this clone with a count of one. The chain links TRBV6-5 to TRBJ1-1; perhaps TRBD1 as D (5 bases). V was pared by 4 bases and J by 4 bases, with 10 bases between. Germline V gene lookup returns CDR1 MNHEY and CDR2 SVGAGI. CDR3 length: 13 amino acids. The CDR3 DNA is TGTGCCAGCAGTTCGGGCAGGGTCACTGAAGCTTTCTTT. It translates to CASSSGRVTEAFF.

The V gene is TRBV18, the J gene TRBJ1-4, with D maybe TRBD1 (6 bases). The CDR3 covers 16 residues. V was trimmed by 1 base and J by 8 bases, leaving 17 bases between them. Germline lookup yields CDR1 KGHSH and CDR2 LQKENI. The CDR3 reads CASSPLSGTRVEKLFF. DNA for the CDR3: TGTGCCAGCTCACCACTTTCCGGGACAAGGGTAGAAAAACTGTTTTTT.

The chain joins TRBV27 to TRBJ2-2, with D perhaps being TRBD1 or TRBD2 (5 bases each). The CDR3 is made up of 16 amino acids. The ends were cut back, 4 bases at V and 7 bases at J, with 19 bases in the middle. Germline values: CDR1 MNHEY, CDR2 SMNVEV (reference sequence). The CDR3, as DNA: TGTGCCAGCAGTTCCCTCACGGGACCCCGGGGCGGGGAGCTGTTTTTT. As protein: CASSSLTGPRGGELFF.

The chain has TRBV12-3 or TRBV12-4 and TRBJ1-1, with unresolved D. Trimming stripped 8 bases from V and 7 bases from J, with 11 bases between. This CDR3 contains 11 residues. The CDR3 spells CASGLGNEAFF. The CDR3, as DNA: TGTGCCAGCGGCCTTGGGAATGAAGCTTTCTTT.

The V and J genes are TRBV7-9 and TRBJ2-1; D may be TRBD1 (5 bases). Looked up from germline, CDR1 is SEHNR and CDR2 is FQNEAQ (reference sequence). The CDR3 covers 16 residues. V lost 6 bases and J 0 bases, leaving 15 bases between the germline ends. As DNA, the CDR3 is TGTGCCAGCAGTATAGGACACCACATCTCCTACAATGAGCAGTTCTTC. It encodes CASSIGHHISYNEQFF.

The gene calls are TRBV4-2 and TRBJ2-7; the match to TRBD2 covers 8 bases. V lost 1 base and J lost 6; bases outside the gene matches: 8. Germline CDR1 reads LGHNA; CDR2 reads YNFKEQ. The CDR3 contains 15 residues. The DNA for the CDR3 is TGTGCCAGCAGCCAAGGAGCGGGAGTCTATGGCGAGCAGTACTTC. Its translation is CASSQGAGVYGEQYF.

CDR3 nucleotide sequence: TGTGCCAGCAGTCTAGCGGGAGGGCCTAGAGAGACCCAGTACTTC. This translates into CASSLAGGPRETQYF. This chain uses TRBV6-5 with TRBJ2-5, with 12 bases lining up with TRBD2. Losses at the gene ends were 5 bases for V and 4 bases for J; bases not matched to a gene: 5. The CDR3 is 15 amino acids. Germline values: CDR1 MNHEY, CDR2 SVGAGI.

The rearrangement joins TRBV7-5 to TRBJ2-7; TRBD2, the table's D call, lacks a check against the DNA. TRBV7-5 is described as a pseudogene. There are 16 residues in the CDR3. The CDR3 loop is CVRSLVHYGTSLEQYF. As DNA, the CDR3 is TGTGTCAGAAGCTTAGTTCATTACGGGACTAGTCTCGAGCAGTACTTC.

The chain carries TRBV7-9 and TRBJ2-2; 10 bases are shared with TRBD1. With 3 bases clipped from V and 3 bases from J, the junction kept 1 base outside the gene matches. In germline, CDR1 is SEHNR, CDR2 FQNEAQ (reference sequence). The CDR3 runs to 15 residues. CDR3 DNA: TGTGCCAGCAGCTTTGGGACAGGGGACACCGGGGAGCTGTTTTTT. Its translation: CASSFGTGDTGELFF.

Here the CDR3 reads CASSLSGTSGSPSYNEQFF. Here the CDR3 DNA reads TGCGCCAGCAGCTTATCCGGGACTAGCGGGAGCCCCTCCTACAATGAGCAGTTCTTC. This rearrangement joins TRBV5-1 to TRBJ2-1; TRBD2 agrees at 14 bases. V shed 2 bases, J shed 0 bases, and the junction held 7 bases outside the gene matches. CDR1 SGHRS and CDR2 YFSETQ come from the germline V gene. This CDR3 comprises 19 residues.

The chain links TRBV24-1 to TRBJ2-3, with no clear D. Germline CDR1 is KGHDR and CDR2 is SFDVKD. CDR3 size: 16 residues. V lost 3 bases and J 6 bases, leaving 18 bases between the germline ends. CDR3: CATSDEKSLQRDTQYF. CDR3 DNA: TGTGCCACCAGTGATGAGAAGAGCCTCCAGAGGGATACGCAGTATTTT.

V is TRBV11-2 and J is TRBJ1-1, with 7 bases matching TRBD1. CDR3 size: 16 residues. CDR1 and CDR2 (germline): SGHAT, FQNNGV. J lost 0 bases, V lost 5 bases, and 9 bases had no gene match. CDR3 region: CASSHITGQLNTEAFF. The CDR3 region has the DNA TGTGCCAGCAGCCATATCACGGGACAGCTGAACACTGAAGCTTTCTTT.

The chain carries TRBV5-4 and TRBJ2-3, with TRBD2 as a possible D gene (7 bases). The ends were cut back, 4 bases at V and 1 base at J, with 16 bases in the middle. Germline CDR1 reads SGHNT; CDR2 reads YYREEE (reference sequence). The length of the CDR3 is 16 residues. Written as DNA, the CDR3 is TGTGCCAGCAGCATAAGTCGGGGGGCGGGCACAGATACGCAGTATTTT. This sequence encodes CASSISRGAGTDTQYF.

This rearrangement joins TRBV28 to TRBJ1-2; possible D gene TRBD1, 5 bases. Germline CDR1 MDHEN, CDR2 SYDVKM. Between the trimmed V and J ends, which lost 6 bases and 4 bases, there was a span of 15 bases. This CDR3 spans 14 amino acids. The CDR3 sequence: CASSEPGRIYGYTF. CDR3 coding DNA: TGTGCCAGCAGCGAGCCGGGACGGATCTATGGCTACACCTTC.

This rearrangement joins TRBV6-1 to TRBJ1-2, with D uncertain. Trimming removed 2 bases at V and 4 bases at J, with 11 bases between. Germline lookup yields CDR1 MNHNS and CDR2 SASEGT. The CDR3 has 14 amino acids. The CDR3 DNA reads as TGTGCCAGCAGTGAAACCCAAGGGTCCTATGGCTACACCTTC. It codes for CASSETQGSYGYTF.

CDR3 coding DNA: TGTGCCAGCACCCACCAAATGACTGGCCGGGGGGAGACCCAGTACTTC. Protein sequence: CASTHQMTGRGETQYF. The rearrangement uses TRBV3-1 (or the pseudogene TRBV3-2) and TRBJ2-5, with a possible D match to TRBD2 (6 bases). This CDR3 has 16 amino acids. CDR1 LGHDT and CDR2 YNNKEL come from the germline V gene (reference sequence). Trimming left V 7 bases short and J 5 bases short, with 23 bases between.

The rearrangement joins TRBV3-1 (or the pseudogene TRBV3-2) to TRBJ2-7; 8 bases align to TRBD1. V lost 5 bases and J lost 5; bases outside the gene matches: 11. The length of the CDR3 is 15 residues. The V gene's germline CDR1 is LGHDT and CDR2 YNNKEL (reference sequence). DNA for the CDR3: TGTGCCAGCAGCTCACGACAGGGGCTTTCCCACGAGCAGTACTTC. Translating it yields CASSSRQGLSHEQYF.

V and J are TRBV7-2 and TRBJ2-5, with D uncertain. Looked up from germline, CDR1 is SGHTA and CDR2 is FQGNSA. Trimming removed 2 bases from V and 3 bases from J, with 7 bases in between. CDR3 size: 13 residues. The CDR3 DNA reads TGTGCCAGCAGCTTATCAAGGAAAGAGACCCAGTACTTC. Encoded protein: CASSLSRKETQYF.

V and J are TRBV11-1 and TRBJ1-2; 8 bases line up with TRBD1. CDR3 length: 14 amino acids. Germline V CDR1 and CDR2: SGHAT, FQDESV (reference sequence). Trimming removed 3 bases from V and 1 base from J; junction bases left unmatched: 1. The CDR3 spells CASSFDRGNYGYTF. CDR3 bases: TGTGCCAGCAGCTTCGACAGGGGTAACTATGGCTACACCTTC.

The chain combines TRBV2 with TRBJ2-2, with a weak D call TRBD2 (6 bases). Trimming shortened V by 7 bases and J by 5 bases, and 14 bases separated the two germline ends. CDR3 length: 14 residues. Germline V gene data show CDR1 as SNHLY and CDR2 as FYNNEI. This CDR3 is CASKPGSGTGELFF. CDR3 bases: TGTGCCAGCAAACCGGGGAGCGGGACCGGGGAGCTGTTTTTT. The full variable domain, completed using reference TRBV2 and TRBJ2-2, is EPEVTQTPSHQVTQMGQEVILRCVPISNHLYFYWYRQILGQKVEFLVSFYNNEISEKSEIFDDQFSVERPDGSNFTLKIRSTKLEDSAMYFCASKPGSGTGELFFGEGSRLTVL.

J is TRBJ2-2 and V is TRBV4-2, with D uncertain. V was pared by 1 base and J by 1 base, with 7 bases between. Germline CDR1 is LGHNA and CDR2 is YNFKEQ. The CDR3 covers 15 residues. The CDR3 spells CASSQATENTGELFF. The CDR3 nucleotides read TGTGCCAGCAGCCAAGCAACGGAGAACACCGGGGAGCTGTTTTTT.

The V and J genes are TRBV5-4 and TRBJ2-7; either TRBD1 or TRBD2 may fit D (5 bases each). CDR1 and CDR2 from the germline V gene are SGHNT and YYREEE (reference sequence). V was pared by 0 bases and J by 1 base, with 11 bases between. The CDR3 runs 15 residues. This CDR3 reads CASSLGGSRSYEQYF. DNA for the CDR3: TGTGCCAGCAGCTTGGGGGGGTCTCGTTCCTACGAGCAGTACTTC.

The chain carries TRBV29-1 and TRBJ2-7; 13 bases align to TRBD2. The CDR3 contains 14 residues. Germline values: CDR1 SQVTM, CDR2 ANQGSEA. The J segment lost 9 bases and the V segment lost 5 bases, leaving 10 bases of the junction unmatched. CDR3 in DNA: TGCAGCGTTTCAGAACTAGCGGGAGGGCCTGTGCAGTACTTC. This sequence encodes CSVSELAGGPVQYF.

The gene calls are TRBV19 and TRBJ1-5, with D unclear. Germline V gene sequence: CDR1 LNHDA, CDR2 SQIVND (reference sequence). Trimming removed 2 bases from V and 6 bases from J, with 5 bases in between. The CDR3 is 12 residues long. The CDR3 DNA is TGTGCCAGTAGTATAAGGGCTCAGCCCCAGCATTTT. Protein product: CASSIRAQPQHF.

The chain recombines TRBV7-2 with TRBJ1-2; no clear D. Germline assignment: CDR1 SGHTA and CDR2 FQGNSA. The CDR3 loop spans 15 amino acids. V gave up 1 base and J gave up 4 bases, with 13 bases separating them. The CDR3 here is CASSLGVYEVYGYTF. In DNA, the CDR3 is TGTGCCAGCAGCTTAGGAGTCTATGAGGTCTATGGCTACACCTTC.

The gene calls are TRBV11-2 and TRBJ2-2; D ambiguous. Germline CDR1 is SGHAT and CDR2 is FQNNGV. The CDR3 totals 14 residues. The V end was cut by 2 bases, the J end by 7 bases, with 11 bases between. CDR3 DNA: TGTGCCAGCAGCTTAAGTTCCTTGGGCGGGGAGCTGTTTTTT. This translates into CASSLSSLGGELFF.

The V and J genes are TRBV4-2 and TRBJ2-5; 10 bases align to TRBD2. Losses at the gene ends were 5 bases for V and 5 bases for J; bases not matched to a gene: 11. From germline, CDR1 is LGHNA and CDR2 YNFKEQ. This CDR3 spans 16 amino acids. The CDR3 coding sequence is TGTGCCAGCAGCTGGCCTAGCGGGAGTTCGGTTGAGACCCAGTACTTC. Translated: CASSWPSGSSVETQYF.